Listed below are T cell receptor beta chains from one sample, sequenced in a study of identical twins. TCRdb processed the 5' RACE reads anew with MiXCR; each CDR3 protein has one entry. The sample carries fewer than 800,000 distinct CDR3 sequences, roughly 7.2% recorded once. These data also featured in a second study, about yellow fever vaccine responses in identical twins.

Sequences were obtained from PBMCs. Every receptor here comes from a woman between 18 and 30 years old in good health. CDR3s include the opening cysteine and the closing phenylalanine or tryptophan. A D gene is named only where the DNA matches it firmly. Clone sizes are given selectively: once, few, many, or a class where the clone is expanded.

CATSRVYSTDTQYF,TGTGCCACCAGCAGAGTTTATAGCACAGATACGCAGTATTTT,TRBV15,few,.,TRBJ2-3
CASSSGLISSYNEQFF,TGCGCCAGCAGCTCCGGACTGATAAGCTCCTACAATGAGCAGTTCTTC,TRBV5-1,few,.,TRBJ2-1
CASSSPGGNTGELFF,TGTGCCAGCAGTTCCCCAGGGGGGAACACCGGGGAGCTGTTTTTT,TRBV6-5,many,TRBD1,TRBJ2-2
CASSHRGQGQGSISGANVLTF,TGTGCCAGCAGCCACCGGGGCCAGGGACAGGGGTCCATCTCTGGGGCCAACGTCCTGACTTTC,TRBV14,.,TRBD1,TRBJ2-6
CASSLVHPYNEQFF,TGTGCCAGCAGTTTAGTGCACCCCTACAATGAGCAGTTCTTC,TRBV28,.,.,TRBJ2-1
CASSYSPDRVGEQFF,TGTGCCAGCAGTTACAGTCCCGACAGGGTAGGTGAGCAGTTCTTC,TRBV6-5,many,TRBD1,TRBJ2-1
CASRSRGSSYEQYF,TGTGCCAGCAGAAGTCGGGGGTCGTCCTACGAGCAGTACTTC,TRBV5-6,many,.,TRBJ2-7
CASGSGQGISEKLFF,TGTGCCAGCGGCTCAGGCCAGGGTATAAGTGAAAAACTGTTTTTT,TRBV27,.,.,TRBJ1-4
CASSKTGLRTQETQYF,TGTGCCAGCAGCAAAACAGGACTACGGACACAAGAGACCCAGTACTTC,TRBV3-1,many,.,TRBJ2-5
CASSATSADTQYF,TGTGCCAGCAGTGCTACTAGCGCAGATACGCAGTATTTT,TRBV25-1,.,TRBD2,TRBJ2-3
CASSSDRGRRTEAFF,TGCGCCAGCAGTTCGGACAGGGGGCGCCGCACTGAAGCTTTCTTT,TRBV10-1,many,TRBD1,TRBJ1-1
CASSIASGALYEQYF,TGTGCCAGCAGCATAGCCTCCGGTGCCCTCTACGAGCAGTACTTC,TRBV7-3,.,.,TRBJ2-7
CASSRPGQGNNEQFF,TGTGCCAGCAGTCGCCCGGGACAGGGGAACAATGAGCAGTTCTTC,TRBV6-1,few,TRBD1,TRBJ2-1
CASSFSQRVAGRINEQFF,TGTGCCAGCAGTTTTAGTCAGCGCGTAGCGGGGAGAATCAATGAGCAGTTCTTC,TRBV27,few,TRBD2,TRBJ2-1
CSVEGAKNIQYF,TGCAGCGTTGAGGGGGCCAAAAACATTCAGTACTTC,TRBV29-1,many,.,TRBJ2-4
CASSENFGSYNEQFF,TGTGCCAGCAGTGAAAATTTTGGTTCCTACAATGAGCAGTTCTTC,TRBV2,.,.,TRBJ2-1
CASSRDWSSYNEQFF,TGTGCCAGCAGCCGAGACTGGAGCTCCTACAATGAGCAGTTCTTC,TRBV14,many,.,TRBJ2-1
CASANSGEPYNEQFF,TGTGCCAGCGCCAATAGCGGGGAACCCTACAATGAGCAGTTCTTC,TRBV5-6,few,TRBD2,TRBJ2-1
CASSLRSSGRLVPLHF,TGCGCCAGCAGCTTGCGGTCCTCGGGACGCCTCGTCCCCCTCCACTTT,TRBV5-1,.,.,TRBJ1-6
CASSLTSGGISYNEQFF,TGCGCCAGCAGCTTGACTAGCGGGGGGATCTCCTACAATGAGCAGTTCTTC,TRBV5-1,many,TRBD2,TRBJ2-1
CASSEVGGQIMYPSSYNEQFF,TGTGCCAGCAGTGAAGTAGGGGGGCAGATCATGTACCCTAGCTCCTACAATGAGCAGTTCTTC,TRBV2,.,.,TRBJ2-1
CASSQWTGGLEGYTF,TGTGCCAGCAGCCAGTGGACAGGGGGCTTGGAAGGCTACACCTTC,TRBV5-5,many,TRBD1,TRBJ1-2
CAINGGGTDTQYF,TGTGCCATCAACGGCGGGGGCACAGATACGCAGTATTTT,TRBV10-3,few,.,TRBJ2-3
CASSLVVAGALNNEQFF,TGCGCCAGCAGCTTGGTGGTAGCGGGAGCCCTCAACAATGAGCAGTTCTTC,TRBV5-1,.,TRBD2,TRBJ2-1
CASSSSDRFTGELFF,TGTGCCAGCAGTTCCTCGGACAGGTTCACCGGGGAGCTGTTTTTT,TRBV28,many,TRBD1,TRBJ2-2
CASSLGEGSAYEQYF,TGTGCCAGCAGCTTAGGCGAAGGCAGCGCCTACGAGCAGTACTTC,TRBV7-6,few,.,TRBJ2-7
CSVVGRFYNEQFF,TGCAGCGTTGTCGGCCGCTTCTACAATGAGCAGTTCTTC,TRBV29-1,many,.,TRBJ2-1
CASSLGSGTGNTGELFF,TGCGCCAGCAGCTTGGGGTCCGGGACAGGGAACACCGGGGAGCTGTTTTTT,TRBV5-1,many,TRBD1,TRBJ2-2
CASSPIGGFEQYF,TGTGCCAGCAGCCCCATCGGGGGGTTCGAGCAGTACTTC,TRBV12-3/TRBV12-4,.,TRBD2,TRBJ2-7
CASRPGQGFDSPLHF,TGTGCCAGCAGACCGGGACAGGGTTTTGATTCACCCCTCCACTTT,TRBV6-1,few,TRBD1,TRBJ1-6
CASSQGPGDDAFF,TGTGCCAGCAGCCAAGGGCCAGGGGACGATGCTTTCTTT,TRBV14,.,.,TRBJ1-1
CASSQGDRNTGELFF,TGTGCCAGCAGCCAAGGAGATCGAAACACCGGGGAGCTGTTTTTT,TRBV4-2,.,.,TRBJ2-2
CATSRVGATTEAFF,TGTGCCACCAGCAGAGTGGGGGCAACCACTGAAGCTTTCTTT,TRBV15,.,.,TRBJ1-1
CASSKQLQETQYF,TGTGCCAGCAGCAAACAGCTTCAAGAGACCCAGTACTTC,TRBV6-2/TRBV6-3,.,.,TRBJ2-5
CASSRGGSGDTEAFF,TGCGCCAGCAGCCGTGGCGGATCAGGGGACACTGAAGCTTTCTTT,TRBV5-1,.,.,TRBJ1-1
CASSRDSWAGASYNEQFF,TGTGCCAGCAGCCGCGATAGCTGGGCGGGAGCGTCCTACAATGAGCAGTTCTTC,TRBV12-3/TRBV12-4,many,TRBD2,TRBJ2-1
CASSPGQGGIQYF,TGCGCCAGCAGCCCTGGACAGGGCGGCATTCAGTACTTC,TRBV4-1,few,TRBD1,TRBJ2-4
CASSYGQSSNQPQHF,TGTGCCAGCAGTTACGGGCAGAGTAGCAATCAGCCCCAGCATTTT,TRBV6-5,.,.,TRBJ1-5
CATSGTGSSYNEQFF,TGTGCCACCAGTGGGACCGGAAGCTCCTACAATGAGCAGTTCTTC,TRBV24-1,many,.,TRBJ2-1
CASSLYPPRQLYGYTF,TGTGCCAGCAGCTTATACCCCCCGAGACAGTTATATGGCTACACCTTC,TRBV7-9,few,.,TRBJ1-2
CAISGSGSYNEQFF,TGTGCCATCAGTGGTAGCGGTTCCTACAATGAGCAGTTCTTC,TRBV10-3,many,.,TRBJ2-1
CASSLQGPYGYTF,TGTGCCAGCAGTTTACAGGGTCCATATGGCTACACCTTC,TRBV12-3/TRBV12-4,many,.,TRBJ1-2
CSAHTGSKAGYTF,TGCAGCGCACATACAGGATCTAAGGCAGGCTACACCTTC,TRBV29-1,many,.,TRBJ1-2
CASSTLAGDEQFF,TGTGCCAGCAGTACGCTAGCGGGAGATGAGCAGTTCTTC,TRBV12-3/TRBV12-4,few,TRBD2,TRBJ2-1
CSARDQGFVRNTEAFF,TGCAGTGCTAGAGACCAGGGGTTTGTAAGGAACACTGAAGCTTTCTTT,TRBV20-1,.,.,TRBJ1-1
CAIKGTSGTGELFF,TGTGCCATCAAGGGGACATCGGGCACCGGGGAGCTGTTTTTT,TRBV10-3,many,.,TRBJ2-2